The entry below gives a single T cell receptor beta chain sequence along with its context. This clonotype was seen repeatedly, ten times or more. Its antigen is not yet known. No much larger clone exists at a distance of one base, and base qualities are not known. The data were taken from a study of low-dose radiotherapy and immunotherapy resistance in tumors (dated by TCRdb to between 2020 and 2023). About the investigation overall: Patients in Cohort 1 were given 0.5 Gy per fraction every 2 weeks, and the prescribed total PTV dose was 6.5 Gy. Nivolumab and ipilimumab were both given intravenously, with nivolumab at a 240 mg flat dose every two weeks and ipilimumab at 1 mg/kg every six weeks. Aspirin 300 mg was taken orally once daily by patients for four cycles, starting on cycle 1 day 1. Cyclophosphamide 200 mg/m2 was administered intravenously every two weeks, one day before each radiation and immunotherapy administration. In Cohort 2, 1 Gy per fraction was delivered every two weeks, for a total of 13 Gy over 26 weeks. Eight patients were included in the translational analysis, namely three from the first dose cohort plus the first five from the second dose cohort. No randomization into treatment groups was done for the people taking part in the trial.

Germline trimming: 0 bases from V, 1 base from J; junction bases outside gene matches: 8. From cysteine to phenylalanine, the CDR3 is 17 amino acids long. Left in the record is the CDR3 DNA by itself, 51 bases read in frame from the first base. Taken from the germline V gene, the CDR1 and CDR2 loops are MNHEY and SVGEGT. First-strand cDNA was synthesized with Superscript III and a set of TRAV- and TRBV-specific primers, covering both TCRalpha and TCRbeta chains. TCRs were amplified with Phusion for approximately 21 PCR cycles, with a constant-region primer paired with the adapter attached to the V primers. Isolated mRNA was amplified with the MessageAmp II aRNA Amplification Kit, using a roughly 17-hour in vitro transcription at 37°C. The Dynabeads mRNA DIRECT Purification Kit was used to isolate mRNA for TCR sequencing. Indexed Illumina adapters were added in a second roughly 26-cycle Phusion PCR, and the resulting products were purified with AMPure XP beads. Deep sequencing of the TCRalpha and TCRbeta libraries was carried out on an Illumina MiniSeq instrument. Under the source paper's analysis protocol: Custom Perl scripts were used to pool TCR sequences that encoded the same protein, to remove out-of-frame sequences, and to calculate the abundance of each clonotype. TCR sequences supported by only a single read were excluded from analysis. Shannon entropy, Gini index, clonality, richness, and the frequency of TCRs shared between repertoires were included as repertoire metrics. TCRdb reprocessed the public reads (quality trimming at Q25 with fastp, clone calling with MiXCR) and kept in-frame beta chains. Rows matching on CDR3 protein sequence are summarized as one entry with the most common DNA and genes. TCRdb's processing, not the authors' own work, is the source of the V and J calls. The sample table contains 80,000 to 95,000 distinct CDR3 sequences; only one count was recorded for roughly 9% of them. Of the sample, around 0.93% is held by the ten largest clones.

Sample time point, as interpreted from the label and publication: before trial treatment. The donors took part in RACIN, a single-arm, phase I, dose-escalation trial that combined nivolumab, ipilimumab, aspirin, low-dose cyclophosphamide and low-dose radiotherapy. Eligible patients had advanced, TIL-negative solid tumors. Source: PBMCs, taken before treatment. Rearrangement joined TRBV6-2 or TRBV6-3 to TRBJ2-7, and 8 junction bases match TRBD1. This sequence was found in a male donor with prostate cancer. The CDR3 protein sequence reads: CASSYSIGQGRSYEQYF. The nucleotides read TGTGCCAGCAGTTACTCCATCGGACAGGGTCGTTCCTACGAGCAGTACTTC.